This T cell receptor (beta chain) derives from a study of shared clonotypes between healthy human individuals. Study results and limitations: Few donors limited the genetic and exposure-history diversity represented.

V shed 5 bases, J shed 2 bases, and the junction held 9 bases outside the gene matches. CDR1 and CDR2 from the germline V gene are MNHEY and SMNVEV (reference sequence). The CDR3 is made up of 16 amino acids. The data were produced by immunoSEQ multiplex PCR, yet TCRdb's version contains in-frame clones alone and is incomplete. The sample lists 1,500,000 or so clones, just under 99% occurring once. A word on this clone: Its cognate antigen is unknown.

The TCR comes from a man aged 25 to 40 in good health. The chain employs TRBV27 and TRBJ2-1; the match to TRBD1 covers 7 bases. The specimen was naive CD4+ T cells sorted from blood. Subset indicated: CD45RA+ positively selected. The CDR3 loop reads CASSPRGSGTYNEQFF. CDR3 DNA sequence: TGTGCCAGCAGTCCCAGGGGGAGCGGAACCTACAATGAGCAGTTCTTC.